In its sample, the clone carrying this T cell receptor beta chain was seen a few times. Antigen: not known. Germline V gives CDR1 SGHKS, CDR2 YYEKEE (reference sequence). The CDR3 sequence is 13 residues long. These data come from a study of T cells in Graves' hyperthyroidism and ophthalmopathy. Aged 18 to 65, the patients had hyperthyroidism that was newly diagnosed and had lasted under 2 months. Diagnostic decisions used clinical symptoms, serum thyroxine and TRAb, thyroid ultrasound and orbital computed tomography. A roughly 9.3 ml volume of fresh peripheral blood provided the PBMCs. Amplification yielded TCR beta CDR3 regions, with RNA transcripts as the source. First-round RT-PCR of the TCR CDR3 relied on the HTBI primer set. TCRdb ran MiXCR on the multiplex PCR reads and lists one entry per CDR3 protein. The sample lists nearly 750,000 distinct CDR3 sequences, under 45% occurring once. Findings and caveats of the study: Ophthalmopathy could be told apart from stable hyperthyroidism with a 13 V-J model.

Material for sequencing was blood. The chain combines TRBV5-5 with TRBJ2-7, with 7 bases fitting TRBD1. Judging by the DNA end, TRBJ2-1 fits better; the J call may be wrong. The sequence derives from a woman in her 40s with Graves' hyperthyroidism. This CDR3 reads CASNSGGQGEQFF. Written as DNA, the CDR3 is TGTGCCAGCAACTCAGGGGGTCAGGGTGAGCAGTTCTTC.